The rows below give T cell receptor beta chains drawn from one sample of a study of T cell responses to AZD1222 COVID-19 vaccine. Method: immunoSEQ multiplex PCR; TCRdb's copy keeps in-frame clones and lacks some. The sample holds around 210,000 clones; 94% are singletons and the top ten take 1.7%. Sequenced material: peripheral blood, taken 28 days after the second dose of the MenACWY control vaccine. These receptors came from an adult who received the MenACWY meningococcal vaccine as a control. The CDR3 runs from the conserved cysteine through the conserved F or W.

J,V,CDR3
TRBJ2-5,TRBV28,CASSLHGMKTQYF
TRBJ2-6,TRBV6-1,CASSEVPGIGANVLTF
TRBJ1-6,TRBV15,CATQATDNSPLHF
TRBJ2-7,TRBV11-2,CASSSGVGRPDEQYF
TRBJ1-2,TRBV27,CASRGAGGNYGYTF
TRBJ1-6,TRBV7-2,CASSFGDSPLHF
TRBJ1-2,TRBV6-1,CASSEGTGRVYGYTF
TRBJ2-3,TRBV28,CASSGHITDTQYF
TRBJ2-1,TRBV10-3,CAISESILADNEQFF
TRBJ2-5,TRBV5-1,CASKLAGGQETQYF
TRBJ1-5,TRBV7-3,CASSFYRSGQGSGQPQHF
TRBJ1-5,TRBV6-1,CASSEGTNHQPQHF
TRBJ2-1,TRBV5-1,CASSLGPDSGPYHNEQFF
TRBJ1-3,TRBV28,CASSRERGPGNTIYF
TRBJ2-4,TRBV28,CASSPSGTGDIQYF
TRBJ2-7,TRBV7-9,CASSSPDRSLSYEQYF
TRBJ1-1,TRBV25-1,CASSPGQGRREAFF
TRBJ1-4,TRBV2,CASRGDRGATNEKLFF
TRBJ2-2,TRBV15,CATSRVPGGLSGELFF
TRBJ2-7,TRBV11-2,CASSSGFGVYEQYF
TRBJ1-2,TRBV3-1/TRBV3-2,CASSQDRAPGPYGYTF
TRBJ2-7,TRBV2,CASRTSVAYEQYF
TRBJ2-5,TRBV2,CASSAAGSPGETQYF
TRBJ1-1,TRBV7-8,CASSIITPGQGTEAFF
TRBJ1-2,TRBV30,CAWGGAGAVYGYTF
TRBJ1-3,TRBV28,CASRNLGQEGSGNTIYF
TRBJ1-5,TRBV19,CASSIDGAQGQPQHF
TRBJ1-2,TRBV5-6,CASSPVETNYGYTF
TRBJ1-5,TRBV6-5,CASSPGSSNQPQHF
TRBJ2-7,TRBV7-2,CASSPDHYEQYF
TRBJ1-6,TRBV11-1,CASRAETVNSPLHF
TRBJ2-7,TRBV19,CASSPPSDEQYF
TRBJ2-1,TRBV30,CAWSPGQVNEQFF
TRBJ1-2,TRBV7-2,CASSLLLGTIYGYTF
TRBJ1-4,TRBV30,CAWSGTDNEKLFF
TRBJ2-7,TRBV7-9,CATRVDSYEQYF
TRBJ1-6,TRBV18,CASSPKTDNSPLHF
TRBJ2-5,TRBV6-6,CASSYFRPGGETQYF
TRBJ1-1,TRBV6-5,CASSPLGPADTEAFF
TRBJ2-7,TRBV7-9,CASSLGQGDEQYF
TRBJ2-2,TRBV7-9,CASSLGSGAGELFF
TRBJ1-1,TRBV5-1,CASSQIQGNTEAFF
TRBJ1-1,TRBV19,CASSPTQGLGTEAFF
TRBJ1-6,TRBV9,CASSGQGSSPLHF
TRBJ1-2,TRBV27,CASSPTANYGYTF
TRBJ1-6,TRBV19,CASSGRPALNSPLHF
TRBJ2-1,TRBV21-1,CASSSPVTGRDNEQFF